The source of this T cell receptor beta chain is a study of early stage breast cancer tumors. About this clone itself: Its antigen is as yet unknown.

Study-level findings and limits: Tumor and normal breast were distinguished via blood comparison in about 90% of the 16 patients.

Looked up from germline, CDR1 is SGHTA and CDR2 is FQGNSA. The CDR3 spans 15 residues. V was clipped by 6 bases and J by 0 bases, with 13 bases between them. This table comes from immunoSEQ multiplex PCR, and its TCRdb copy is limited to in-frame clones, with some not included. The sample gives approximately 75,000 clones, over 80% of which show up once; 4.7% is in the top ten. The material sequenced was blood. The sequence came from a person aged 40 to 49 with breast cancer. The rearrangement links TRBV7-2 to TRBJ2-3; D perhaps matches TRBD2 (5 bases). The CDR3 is CASSRGRLSTDTQYF. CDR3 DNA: TGTGCCAGCAGTCGGGGTCGATTAAGCACAGATACGCAGTATTTT.